This TCR beta chain derives from a study of type 1 regulatory T cells. Across the whole study: T-allo10 is a Tr1-enriched, alloantigen-specific CD4 T cell product made in vitro.

The graft donor-derived T-allo10 cells reportedly recognize host alloantigens, are anergic, and suppress alloantigen-specifically. TCRdb reprocessed the reads via MiXCR and lists one record per CDR3 protein. Here the sample spans approximately 72,000 distinct CDR3 sequences, roughly 60% being singletons. This CDR3 spans 14 amino acids. Per the germline V gene, CDR1 is SGDLS and CDR2 is YYNGEE. V gave up 0 bases and J gave up 5 bases, with 10 bases separating them. This clonotype occurred many times. As yet, its antigen is unknown. The source is a human donor in good health. The chain has TRBV9 and TRBJ2-3; no definite D call. The sample consisted of cultured T cells, either the whole culture or a sorted T cell fraction (not recorded which). Sample subset: Tr1-enriched cell product generated in vitro against host alloantigens. CDR3 coding DNA: TGTGCCAGCAGCGTAGACCTAGAGGAAGATACGCAGTATTTT. Translation gives CASSVDLEEDTQYF.